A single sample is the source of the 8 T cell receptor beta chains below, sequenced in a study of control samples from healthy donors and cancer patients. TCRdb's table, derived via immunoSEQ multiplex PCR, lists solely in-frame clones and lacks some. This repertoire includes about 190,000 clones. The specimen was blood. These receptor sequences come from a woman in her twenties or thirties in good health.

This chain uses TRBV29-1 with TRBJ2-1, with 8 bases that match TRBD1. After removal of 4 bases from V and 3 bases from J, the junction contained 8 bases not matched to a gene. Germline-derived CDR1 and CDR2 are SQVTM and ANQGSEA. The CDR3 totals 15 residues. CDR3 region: CSVGSPQGGYNEQFF. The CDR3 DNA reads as TGCAGCGTTGGTTCGCCACAGGGGGGCTACAATGAGCAGTTCTTC.

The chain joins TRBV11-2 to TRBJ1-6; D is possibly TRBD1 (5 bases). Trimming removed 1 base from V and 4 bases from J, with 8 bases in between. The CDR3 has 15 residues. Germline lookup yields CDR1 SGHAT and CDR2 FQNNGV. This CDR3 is CASSLGGVYNSPLHF. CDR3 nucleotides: TGTGCCAGCAGCTTAGGAGGGGTTTATAATTCACCCCTCCACTTT.

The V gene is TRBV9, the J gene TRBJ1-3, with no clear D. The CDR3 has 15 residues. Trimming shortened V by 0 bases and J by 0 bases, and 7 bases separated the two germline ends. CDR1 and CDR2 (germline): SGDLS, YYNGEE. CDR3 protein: CASSVGASSGNTIYF. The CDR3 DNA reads TGTGCCAGCAGCGTAGGTGCGAGCTCTGGAAACACCATATATTTT.

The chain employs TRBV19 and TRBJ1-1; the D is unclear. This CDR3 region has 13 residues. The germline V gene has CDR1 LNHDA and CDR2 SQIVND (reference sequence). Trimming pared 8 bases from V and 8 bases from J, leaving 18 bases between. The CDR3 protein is CASGYPSYAEAFF. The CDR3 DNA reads TGTGCCAGTGGGTACCCTAGTTACGCCGAAGCTTTCTTT. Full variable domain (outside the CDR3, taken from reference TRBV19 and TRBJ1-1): DGGITQSPKYLFRKEGQNVTLSCEQNLNHDAMYWYRQDPGQGLRLIYYSQIVNDFQKGDIAEGYSVSREKKESFPLTVTSAQKNPTAFYLCASGYPSYAEAFFGQGTRLTVV.

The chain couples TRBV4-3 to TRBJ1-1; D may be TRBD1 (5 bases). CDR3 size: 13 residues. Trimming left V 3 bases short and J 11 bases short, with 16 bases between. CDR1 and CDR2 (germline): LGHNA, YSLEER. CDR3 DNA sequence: TGCGCCAGCAGCCAGGACGGGGTCGGGGGGGCTTTCTTT. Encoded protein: CASSQDGVGGAFF.

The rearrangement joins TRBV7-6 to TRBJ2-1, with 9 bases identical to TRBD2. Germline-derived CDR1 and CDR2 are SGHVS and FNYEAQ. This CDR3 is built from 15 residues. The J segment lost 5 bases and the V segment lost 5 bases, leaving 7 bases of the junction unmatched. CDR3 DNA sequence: TGTGCCAGCAGCCTGGTGACTAGCGGCAACAATGAGCAGTTCTTC. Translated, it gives CASSLVTSGNNEQFF.

CDR3 nucleotide sequence: TGTGCCAGCTCACGGGACAAAAGCACAGATACGCAGTATTTT. Translated: CASSRDKSTDTQYF. V and J are TRBV18 and TRBJ2-3, with D possibly TRBD1 on 6 matching bases. Germline V lookup: CDR1 KGHSH, CDR2 LQKENI. The V end lost 4 bases, the J end lost 0 bases, and 8 bases lay between the germline ends. The CDR3 consists of 14 residues.

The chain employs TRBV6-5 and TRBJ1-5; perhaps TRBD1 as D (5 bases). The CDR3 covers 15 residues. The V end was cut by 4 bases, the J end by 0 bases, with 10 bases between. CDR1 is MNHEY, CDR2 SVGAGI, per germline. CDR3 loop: CASSLGPNSNQPQHF. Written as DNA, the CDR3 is TGTGCCAGCAGTTTGGGACCAAATAGCAATCAGCCCCAGCATTTT.